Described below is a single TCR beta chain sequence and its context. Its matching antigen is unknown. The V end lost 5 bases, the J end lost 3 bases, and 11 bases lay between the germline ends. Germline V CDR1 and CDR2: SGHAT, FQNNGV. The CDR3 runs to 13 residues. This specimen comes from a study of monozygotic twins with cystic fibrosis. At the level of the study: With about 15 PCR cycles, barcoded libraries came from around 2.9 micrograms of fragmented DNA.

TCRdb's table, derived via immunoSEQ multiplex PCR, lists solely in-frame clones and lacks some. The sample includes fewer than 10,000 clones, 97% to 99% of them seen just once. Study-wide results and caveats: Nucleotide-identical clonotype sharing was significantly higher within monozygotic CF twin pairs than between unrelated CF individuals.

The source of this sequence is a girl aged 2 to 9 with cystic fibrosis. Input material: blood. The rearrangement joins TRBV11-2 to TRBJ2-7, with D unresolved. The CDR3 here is CASSDRQYYEQYF. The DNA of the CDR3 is TGTGCCAGCAGCGACCGGCAGTACTACGAGCAGTACTTC.